What follows describes a single T cell receptor (beta chain). The sample is drawn from a study of blood T cell repertoires in COVID-19. The germline V gene has CDR1 SNHLY and CDR2 FYNNEI. V lost 9 bases to trimming and J lost 5 bases, with 14 bases between them. This CDR3 has 13 amino acids. Assay used: immunoSEQ multiplex PCR; TCRdb lists only in-frame clones, some missing. Here the sample spans fewer than 400,000 clones, around 90% being singletons. This receptor was obtained from a man in his sixties who had recovered from COVID-19. V gene TRBV2 combines with J gene TRBJ2-1; perhaps TRBD1 as D (6 bases). Sequencing input: PBMCs or T cells enriched from blood (not recorded which). CDR3 nucleotide sequence: TGTGCCAGTCTCCGGGACATAAACAATGAGCAGTTCTTC. Its protein product is CASLRDINNEQFF.